What follows are 29 T cell receptor beta chains derived from one specimen sequenced in a study of cytomegalovirus exposure and HLA in healthy donors. Use of 60 Vbeta and 13 Jbeta primers characterized the PCR. Here immunoSEQ multiplex PCR was the method, and the copy in TCRdb shows in-frame clones only, minus some. Among about 120,000 clones listed, roughly 79% were seen once. What was sequenced was PBMCs. The source of these receptors is a woman in her twenties or thirties in good health and CMV-seronegative.

On this clone itself: Distinct nucleotide sequences in the sample also encode this CDR3. This sequence joins TRBV6-6 and TRBJ2-7; the match to TRBD1 covers 10 bases. V was pared by 6 bases and J by 1 base, with 6 bases of the junction left unmatched. Germline assignment: CDR1 MNHNY and CDR2 SVGAGI (reference sequence). This CDR3 is 15 amino acids long. The DNA for the CDR3 is TGTGCCAGCAGAGACCGGACAGGGGGGTCCTACGAGCAGTACTTC. It specifies CASRDRTGGSYEQYF.

V usage is TRBV19 and J usage is TRBJ1-3, with 7 bases fitting TRBD1. This CDR3 is 15 amino acids long. The V gene end was trimmed by 5 bases and the J gene end by 4 bases; junction bases not matched to a gene: 8. Looked up from germline, CDR1 is LNHDA and CDR2 is SQIVND (reference sequence). The CDR3 DNA reads TGTGCCAGTAGTCCGTCGACAGGGCGCGGAAACACCATATATTTT. As protein: CASSPSTGRGNTIYF. Together with reference TRBV19 and TRBJ1-3, the CDR3 gives the full variable domain: DGGITQSPKYLFRKEGQNVTLSCEQNLNHDAMYWYRQDPGQGLRLIYYSQIVNDFQKGDIAEGYSVSREKKESFPLTVTSAQKNPTAFYLCASSPSTGRGNTIYFGEGSWLTVV.

J is TRBJ1-5 and V is TRBV6-1; D uncertain. CDR1 is MNHNS, CDR2 SASEGT, per germline. V was clipped by 0 bases and J by 0 bases, with 9 bases between them. There are 16 residues in the CDR3. Here the CDR3 DNA reads TGTGCCAGCAGTGAAGCGTCAGGTGTTAGCAATCAGCCCCAGCATTTT. This sequence encodes CASSEASGVSNQPQHF.

The chain joins TRBV11-2 to TRBJ1-5; 10 positions match TRBD1. The CDR3 covers 15 residues. With V trimmed by 6 bases and J by 5 bases, 7 bases remained unmatched. CDR1 SGHAT and CDR2 FQNNGV come from the germline V gene. The CDR3 DNA is TGTGCCAGCAGGACTGACAGGGGGCCTGATCAGCCCCAGCATTTT. It codes for CASRTDRGPDQPQHF.

The chain joins TRBV2 to TRBJ1-2, with D uncertain. The CDR3 has 13 residues. Germline V lookup: CDR1 SNHLY, CDR2 FYNNEI. V was cut by 9 bases and J by 7 bases, with 18 bases left in between. The DNA of the CDR3 is TGTGCCAGAGCGCGACCCCTATGGTCTGGCTACACCTTC. Amino acids: CARARPLWSGYTF.

In regard to this clone: At one of its ends the junction is not consistent with the germline gene, which may arise from a read error. The J gene is TRBJ2-5, the V gene TRBV4-1; D is perhaps TRBD2 (6 bases). Germline V CDR1 and CDR2: MGHRA, YSYEKL. The length of the CDR3 is 16 residues. As DNA, the CDR3 is TGTGCCAGCAGCTTGGTGGGGGGAGAGGACCAAGAGACCCAGTACTTC. It specifies CASSLVGGEDQETQYF.

The V and J genes are TRBV7-9 and TRBJ2-3; 13 bases fit TRBD2. V dropped 4 bases and J dropped 0; count of bases not matched to a gene: 4. The CDR3 covers 17 residues. CDR1 SEHNR and CDR2 FQNEAQ come from the germline V gene (reference sequence). Here the CDR3 reads CASSSTSGRPSTDTQYF. The CDR3 coding sequence is TGTGCCAGCAGCTCGACTAGCGGGAGGCCTAGCACAGATACGCAGTATTTT.

The chain employs TRBV13 and TRBJ2-7; D is perhaps TRBD2 (6 bases). V was shortened by 5 bases and J by 6 bases, with 23 bases between the two germline ends. The CDR3 spans 16 residues. Germline V gene lookup returns CDR1 PRHDT and CDR2 FYEKMQ (reference sequence). The DNA for the CDR3 is TGTGCCAGCAGCCCTAGGGGCCCGGGGGACCCCCTCGAGCAGTACTTC. Protein: CASSPRGPGDPLEQYF.

The rearrangement uses TRBV6-1 and TRBJ2-5; TRBD2 is a possible D gene (6 bases). This CDR3 is 14 amino acids long. V lost 5 bases and J 9 bases, leaving 19 bases between the germline ends. Germline V gives CDR1 MNHNS, CDR2 SASEGT. CDR3: CASSSGTGGGAQYF. CDR3 in DNA: TGTGCCAGCAGTTCCGGGACGGGTGGAGGGGCCCAGTACTTC.

V and J are TRBV6-5 and TRBJ2-3, with 7 bases aligning to TRBD2. The CDR3 has 15 amino acids. Germline V lookup: CDR1 MNHEY, CDR2 SVGAGI. Trimming cost V 6 bases and J 4 bases; bases outside gene matches: 10. The CDR3 DNA reads TGTGCCAGCAGGGCCGGACTAGTGACATCAGATACGCAGTATTTT. Its translation is CASRAGLVTSDTQYF.

V usage is TRBV6-5 and J usage is TRBJ2-5, with TRBD2 matching over 11 bases. CDR1 and CDR2 (germline): MNHEY, SVGAGI. This CDR3 contains 14 residues. With 5 bases clipped from V and 4 bases from J, the junction kept 3 bases outside the gene matches. The chain's CDR3 is CASSLLAGGETQYF. Written as DNA, the CDR3 is TGTGCCAGCAGTCTTCTAGCGGGAGGAGAGACCCAGTACTTC.

To note about this clone: A read error may produce the germline difference seen at one junction end. The genes are TRBV7-9 and TRBJ2-7, with 8 bases that match TRBD2. Germline V lookup: CDR1 SEHNR, CDR2 FQNEAQ (reference sequence). This CDR3 region has 15 residues. CDR3 loop: CSSSLASGSSNEQYF. CDR3 DNA: TGTTCCAGCAGCTTAGCGAGCGGGAGTTCTAACGAGCAGTACTTC. Full variable domain (remainder filled in from reference TRBV7-9 and TRBJ2-7): DTGVSQNPRHKITKRGQNVTFRCDPISEHNRLYWYRQTLGQGPEFLTYFQNEAQLEKSRLLSDRFSAERPKGSFSTLEIQRTEQGDSAMYLCSSSLASGSSNEQYFGPGTRLTVT.

J is TRBJ1-2 and V is TRBV18, with a possible D match to TRBD1 (5 bases). V dropped 3 bases and J dropped 4 bases, with 18 bases sitting between them. CDR3 length: 16 amino acids. In germline, CDR1 is KGHSH, CDR2 LQKENI. CDR3 nucleotide sequence: TGTGCCAGCTCACCCCGGGAGGGGCCCAACTTCTATGGCTACACCTTC. Protein sequence: CASSPREGPNFYGYTF.

This chain connects TRBV28 to TRBJ2-6; 7 bases map to TRBD2. The germline CDR1 and CDR2 sequences are MDHEN and SYDVKM. This CDR3 has 14 residues. V gave up 5 bases and J gave up 6 bases; unmatched junction bases: 4. Here the CDR3 reads CASSGGGEANVLTF. In DNA, the CDR3 is TGTGCCAGCAGTGGCGGGGGAGAGGCCAACGTCCTGACTTTC.

The rearrangement joins TRBV27 to TRBJ2-7, with 14 bases matching TRBD2. Germline CDR1 reads MNHEY; CDR2 reads SMNVEV (reference sequence). CDR3 length: 15 residues. Trimming at V came to 7 bases and at J to 7 bases, leaving 9 bases not matched to a gene. CDR3 DNA sequence: TGTGCCAGCACCCCCGGGACTAGCGGGAGTAAGGAGCAGTACTTC. It translates to CASTPGTSGSKEQYF.

CDR3 sequence reads: CASSSGTSDEQFF. CDR3 in DNA: TGTGCCAGCAGTTCTGGGACTAGCGATGAGCAGTTCTTC. This chain connects TRBV5-4 to TRBJ2-1, with 10 positions matching TRBD2. This CDR3 has 13 residues. From germline, CDR1 is SGHNT and CDR2 YYREEE (reference sequence). Unmatched junction bases numbered 4, after V lost 5 bases and J lost 8 bases.

V is TRBV2 and J is TRBJ1-5; TRBD1 matches 9 bases. CDR3 size: 19 residues. V trimming: 3 bases; J trimming: 1 base; junction bases outside the gene matches: 13. Germline values: CDR1 SNHLY, CDR2 FYNNEI. The CDR3 bases are TGTGCCAGCAGTGACTTCGGGACAGGGAGGGCGGAAAGCAATCAGCCCCAGCATTTT. Amino acid sequence: CASSDFGTGRAESNQPQHF. Together with reference TRBV2 and TRBJ1-5, the CDR3 gives the full variable domain: EPEVTQTPSHQVTQMGQEVILRCVPISNHLYFYWYRQILGQKVEFLVSFYNNEISEKSEIFDDQFSVERPDGSNFTLKIRSTKLEDSAMYFCASSDFGTGRAESNQPQHFGDGTRLSIL.

The rearrangement links TRBV7-2 to TRBJ1-2, with 7 nucleotides matching TRBD1. J was trimmed by 4 bases and V by 2 bases; bases with no gene match: 4. The CDR3 runs 14 residues. Germline V gene data show CDR1 as SGHTA and CDR2 as FQGNSA. As DNA, the CDR3 is TGTGCCAGCAGCTTAAACAGGGGAGGCTATGGCTACACCTTC. Residues: CASSLNRGGYGYTF.

This clone was observed a few times. The chain combines TRBV4-3 with TRBJ1-1; TRBD1 matches at 7 bases. Trimming at V came to 0 bases and at J to 2 bases, leaving 3 bases not matched to a gene. This CDR3 is built from 15 residues. Germline CDR1 and CDR2: LGHNA and YSLEER. The CDR3 DNA follows: TGCGCCAGCAGCCAAGAATGGGACAGTAACACTGAAGCTTTCTTT. It translates to CASSQEWDSNTEAFF.

The chain combines TRBV11-2 with TRBJ2-1; D unresolved. The germline V gene encodes CDR1 SGHAT and CDR2 FQNNGV. V was cut by 2 bases and J by 5 bases, with 10 bases left in between. The CDR3 totals 14 residues. Written as DNA, the CDR3 is TGTGCCAGCAGCTTAATGCGCCATAACAATGAGCAGTTCTTC. It is translated as CASSLMRHNNEQFF. Full variable domain (rest looked up from reference TRBV11-2 and TRBJ2-1): EAGVAQSPRYKIIEKRQSVAFWCNPISGHATLYWYQQILGQGPKLLIQFQNNGVVDDSQLPKDRFSAERLKGVDSTLKIQPAKLEDSAVYLCASSLMRHNNEQFFGPGTRLTVL.

The rearrangement links TRBV11-2 to TRBJ2-7, with TRBD2 as a possible D gene (6 bases). The CDR3 totals 16 residues. Germline values: CDR1 SGHAT, CDR2 FQNNGV. Deletions cut 8 bases from V and 4 bases from J, with 24 bases between. The CDR3 is CASAQGHRDSAYEQYF. In DNA form, the CDR3 reads TGTGCCAGCGCCCAAGGTCACCGGGACTCCGCATACGAGCAGTACTTC. The full variable domain, completed using reference TRBV11-2 and TRBJ2-7, is EAGVAQSPRYKIIEKRQSVAFWCNPISGHATLYWYQQILGQGPKLLIQFQNNGVVDDSQLPKDRFSAERLKGVDSTLKIQPAKLEDSAVYLCASAQGHRDSAYEQYFGPGTRLTVT.

CDR3 loop: CASSLQGSYNSPLHF. The DNA for the CDR3 is TGTGCCAGCAGTTTACAGGGTTCCTATAATTCACCCCTCCACTTT. The rearrangement uses TRBV27 and TRBJ1-6, with D perhaps TRBD1 (5 bases). This CDR3 has 15 amino acids. Germline CDR1 is MNHEY and CDR2 is SMNVEV (reference sequence). Trimming removed 2 bases from V and 1 base from J, with 6 bases in between.

This clone was recorded once. The chain is built from TRBV7-2 and TRBJ1-1; 7 positions match TRBD1. V shed 5 bases, J shed 3 bases, and the junction held 6 bases outside the gene matches. The CDR3 runs to 14 residues. Germline V gene lookup returns CDR1 SGHTA and CDR2 FQGNSA. The CDR3 nucleotides read TGTGCCAGCAGCGCGTCGACAGGGTACACTGAAGCTTTCTTT. Its protein is CASSASTGYTEAFF. Filled out from reference TRBV7-2 and TRBJ1-1, the complete variable domain reads GAGVSQSPSNKVTEKGKDVELRCDPISGHTALYWYRQSLGQGLEFLIYFQGNSAPDKSGLPSDRFSAERTGGSVSTLTIQRTQQEDSAVYLCASSASTGYTEAFFGQGTRLTVV.

The rearrangement joins TRBV6-1 to TRBJ2-2; 11 bases map to TRBD2. Per the germline V gene, CDR1 is MNHNS and CDR2 is SASEGT. V dropped 3 bases and J dropped 0; count of bases not matched to a gene: 9. The CDR3 spans 19 residues. CDR3: CASSERSSGRPTNTGELFF. In DNA form, the CDR3 reads TGTGCCAGCAGTGAGCGGTCTAGCGGGAGGCCTACGAACACCGGGGAGCTGTTTTTT.

This clone has just a few counts. The rearrangement links TRBV4-3 to TRBJ1-5, with D unresolved. V was trimmed by 0 bases and J by 6 bases, leaving 6 bases between them. Looked up from germline, CDR1 is LGHNA and CDR2 is YSLEER. CDR3 length: 13 amino acids. The CDR3 nucleotides are TGCGCCAGCAGCCAAGAGGGAGGTCAGCCCCAGCATTTT. It yields the protein CASSQEGGQPQHF.

The chain has TRBV19 and TRBJ1-1; D is unresolved. This CDR3 is 12 amino acids long. V was trimmed by 6 bases and J by 8 bases, leaving 13 bases between them. Germline-derived CDR1 and CDR2 are LNHDA and SQIVND (reference sequence). The CDR3, as DNA: TGTGCCAGTAGCGATACCGGGAGAGAAGCTTTCTTT. This gives the protein CASSDTGREAFF. Supplemented by reference TRBV19 and TRBJ1-1, the full variable domain reads DGGITQSPKYLFRKEGQNVTLSCEQNLNHDAMYWYRQDPGQGLRLIYYSQIVNDFQKGDIAEGYSVSREKKESFPLTVTSAQKNPTAFYLCASSDTGREAFFGQGTRLTVV.

This clone was detected only once. The chain has TRBV5-1 and TRBJ1-1; D remains unclear. Trimming left V 1 base short and J 0 bases short, with 10 bases between. In germline, CDR1 is SGHRS, CDR2 YFSETQ. The CDR3 has 15 residues. The CDR3 DNA reads TGCGCCAGCAGCTTGCGCGGGGTTCTGAACACTGAAGCTTTCTTT. Translation gives CASSLRGVLNTEAFF.

V and J are TRBV11-2 and TRBJ2-7, with TRBD2 identical over 13 bases. V was clipped by 5 bases and J by 2 bases; unmatched bases: 3. The CDR3 extends over 15 amino acids. CDR1 is SGHAT and CDR2 is FQNNGV in the germline V gene. The CDR3 DNA reads TGTGCCAGCAGCAGGACTAGCGGGAGCGCCTACGAGCAGTACTTC. As protein: CASSRTSGSAYEQYF.

J is TRBJ2-5 and V is TRBV5-1, with TRBD2 matching over 8 bases. The CDR3 covers 16 residues. Germline CDR1 SGHRS, CDR2 YFSETQ. V trimming: 1 base; J trimming: 5 bases; junction bases outside the gene matches: 10. The CDR3: CASSLSSSGSRETQYF. The CDR3 coding sequence is TGCGCCAGCAGCTTGTCCTCCAGCGGGAGCCGCGAGACCCAGTACTTC.